Each of the 16 T cell receptor beta chains below was sequenced from the same sample in a study of glioma-infiltrating T cells. The iRepertoire nested amplicon-rescue multiplex PCR amplified TCR alpha and beta CDR3s from RNA. TCRdb itself ran the multiplex PCR reads through MiXCR, one entry per CDR3 protein. The table records about 110,000 distinct CDR3 sequences, 20% to 30% of them present only once. The material sequenced was glioma tissue, nonneoplastic brain tissue, or PBMCs (not recorded which). Every receptor here comes from a human donor with low-grade glioma or glioblastoma, undergoing nonglioma brain surgery, or in good health (not recorded which).

This clonotype was counted many times. The rearrangement links TRBV9 to TRBJ2-7; TRBD2 matches at 9 bases. The CDR3 runs to 15 residues. Trimming at V came to 0 bases and at J to 3 bases, leaving 4 bases not matched to a gene. Germline V gene lookup returns CDR1 SGDLS and CDR2 YYNGEE. The CDR3 sequence is CASSVGTSVGYEQYF. The CDR3 DNA reads TGTGCCAGCAGCGTAGGGACTAGCGTTGGCTACGAGCAGTACTTC.

The sample holds many counts of this clonotype. The V and J genes are TRBV19 and TRBJ1-2, with D hard to call. This CDR3 has 14 residues. Trimming removed 1 base from V and 8 bases from J, with 14 bases in between. The V gene's germline CDR1 is LNHDA and CDR2 SQIVND (reference sequence). The CDR3 region has the DNA TGTGCCAGTAGTATAGGGTTAAGGGAACGCGGCTACACCTTC. Translation: CASSIGLRERGYTF.

This clonotype was counted at least ten times. The chain carries TRBV6-2 or TRBV6-3 and TRBJ1-1; no clear D. The length of the CDR3 is 12 residues. CDR1 is MNHEY and CDR2 is SVGEGT in the germline V gene. V gave up 10 bases and J gave up 3 bases, with 12 bases separating them. The CDR3 nucleotides are TGTGCCACCTCCCTGGGGTACACTGAAGCTTTCTTT. Translated: CATSLGYTEAFF.

This clonotype came up many times. The CDR3 bases are TGCAGTGCAAACCGTGGCACTGAAGCTTTCTTT. Protein sequence: CSANRGTEAFF. V gene TRBV20-1 combines with J gene TRBJ1-1; D ambiguous. CDR3 length: 11 amino acids. Germline V lookup: CDR1 DFQATT, CDR2 SNEGSKA (reference sequence). The V gene lost 6 bases and the J gene lost 4 bases, with 9 bases spanning the gap.

This clonotype has a count of ten or more. The rearrangement links TRBV7-9 to TRBJ2-1, with 10 bases matching TRBD2. The length of the CDR3 is 15 residues. CDR1 is SEHNR, CDR2 FQNEAQ, per germline (reference sequence). Trimming took 5 bases from V and 5 from J; bases not matched to a gene: 6. The CDR3, as DNA: TGTGCCAGCAGCACTCCTAGCGGGAGAAACAATGAGCAGTTCTTC. Translated: CASSTPSGRNNEQFF. Together with reference TRBV7-9 and TRBJ2-1, the CDR3 gives the full variable domain: DTGVSQNPRHKITKRGQNVTFRCDPISEHNRLYWYRQTLGQGPEFLTYFQNEAQLEKSRLLSDRFSAERPKGSFSTLEIQRTEQGDSAMYLCASSTPSGRNNEQFFGPGTRLTVL.

This clonotype was seen at least ten times. The chain is built from TRBV10-3 and TRBJ1-3, with D unclear. CDR3 length equals 15 residues. V lost 3 bases and J lost 4, with 13 bases in between. The germline gives CDR1 ENHRY, CDR2 SYGVKD. This chain's CDR3 is CAISDGPRQGNTIYF. In nucleotides, the CDR3 is TGTGCCATCAGTGACGGGCCAAGGCAAGGAAACACCATATATTTT.

This clonotype occurred many times. At one boundary the junction diverges from the germline segment, which might be a read error. The J gene is TRBJ1-5, the V gene TRBV20-1; tentatively, D is TRBD1 (5 bases). The CDR3 extends over 15 amino acids. Germline CDR1 reads DFQATT; CDR2 reads SNEGSKA (reference sequence). CDR3 DNA: TGCAGTGCCCAGGGCCAGCAGGCTACTAATCAACCCCAGCATTTT. As protein: CSAQGQQATNQPQHF.

This clonotype was seen at least ten times. The chain links TRBV7-9 to TRBJ1-5; 10 nucleotides match TRBD1. V dropped 2 bases and J dropped 3; count of bases not matched to a gene: 7. Germline V lookup: CDR1 SEHNR, CDR2 FQNEAQ (reference sequence). CDR3 length: 17 residues. CDR3 nucleotide sequence: TGTGCCAGCAGCTTAATGTACGGGACAGGGGTCAATCAGCCCCAGCATTTT. Its translation: CASSLMYGTGVNQPQHF.

With respect to this clonotype: One end of the junction varies from germline; a read error may be responsible. The chain couples TRBV6-1 to TRBJ1-5, with 7 bases identical to TRBD1. The CDR3 totals 14 residues. Germline V lookup: CDR1 MNHNS, CDR2 SASEGT. Written as DNA, the CDR3 is TGTTCCAGTGGGACCAGGGGGAAGGATCAGCCCCAGCATTTT. Translating it yields CSSGTRGKDQPQHF.

This clonotype was observed many times. The chain employs TRBV9 and TRBJ1-1, with 8 nucleotides matching TRBD1. The CDR3 extends over 16 amino acids. Per the germline V gene, CDR1 is SGDLS and CDR2 is YYNGEE. The ends lost 7 bases at V and 0 bases at J; junction bases unmatched: 11. The CDR3 region has the DNA TGTGCCAGCTCGCAGGGGGCGGCCACCCTGAACACTGAAGCTTTCTTT. Translating it yields CASSQGAATLNTEAFF. Filled out from reference TRBV9 and TRBJ1-1, the complete variable domain reads DSGVTQTPKHLITATGQRVTLRCSPRSGDLSVYWYQQSLDQGLQFLIQYYNGEERAKGNILERFSAQQFPDLHSELNLSSLELGDSALYFCASSQGAATLNTEAFFGQGTRLTVV.

Ten or more counts support this clonotype. V gene TRBV12-5 combines with J gene TRBJ1-1; no firm D call. CDR1 is LGHNT and CDR2 is FRNRAP in the germline V gene. Trimming stripped 6 bases from V and 1 base from J, with 9 bases between. The CDR3 loop spans 13 amino acids. The CDR3 reads CASGHKTNTEAFF. DNA for the CDR3: TGTGCTAGTGGGCATAAGACGAACACTGAAGCTTTCTTT. Drawing the rest from reference TRBV12-5 and TRBJ1-1, the complete variable domain is DARVTQTPRHKVTEMGQEVTMRCQPILGHNTVFWYRQTMMQGLELLAYFRNRAPLDDSGMPKDRFSAEMPDATLATLKIQPSEPRDSAVYFCASGHKTNTEAFFGQGTRLTVV.

This clonotype has just one count. A much larger clonotype is one base distant, so this may be a read error. The rearrangement uses TRBV7-2 and TRBJ1-1; TRBD1 might be the D (6 bases). The V end lost 0 bases, the J end lost 6 bases, and 14 bases lay between the germline ends. The CDR3 extends over 15 amino acids. Germline V gene lookup returns CDR1 SGHTA and CDR2 FQGNSA. The CDR3 DNA follows: TGTGCCAGCAGCTTAGCCGGGACCGGGGGCGCTGAAGCTTTCTTT. As protein: CASSLAGTGGAEAFF.

Turning to this clonotype: A much larger clone differs by one base, so this may be a read error. This sequence joins TRBV4-1 and TRBJ1-1; no definite D call. Germline V gene lookup returns CDR1 MGHRA and CDR2 YSYEKL. This CDR3 spans 15 amino acids. The chain's CDR3 is CASSQTIILNTKAFF. CDR3 in DNA: TGCGCCAGCAGCCAAACAATTATCCTGAACACTAAAGCTTTCTTT.

With respect to this clonotype: A much larger clonotype is one base distant, so this may be a read error. This sequence joins TRBV7-2 and TRBJ1-1; the match to TRBD1 covers 9 bases. Germline assignment: CDR1 SGHTA and CDR2 FQGNSA. CDR3 length: 16 amino acids. V dropped 5 bases and J dropped 6; count of bases not matched to a gene: 13. The CDR3 sequence is CASSPRTGTGWPEAFF. The DNA for the CDR3 is TGTGCCAGCAGCCCCCGCACAGGGACAGGGTGGCCTGAAGCTTTCTTT.

At least ten counts were recorded for this clonotype. The chain couples TRBV9 to TRBJ1-5; the D is unclear. This CDR3 comprises 14 residues. V dropped 2 bases and J dropped 0 bases, with 6 bases sitting between them. CDR1 is SGDLS, CDR2 YYNGEE, per germline. The chain's CDR3 is CASSVGNSNQPQHF. DNA of the CDR3: TGTGCCAGCAGCGTGGGGAATAGCAATCAGCCCCAGCATTTT.

The chain employs TRBV15 and TRBJ1-2; D not resolved. Per the germline V gene, CDR1 is LNHNV and CDR2 is YYDKDF (reference sequence). CDR3 length: 13 amino acids. Trimming stripped 1 base from V and 8 bases from J, with 11 bases between. In nucleotides, the CDR3 is TGTGCCACCAGCAGAGGTCTAGCGGGGGGCTACACCTTC. This translates into CATSRGLAGGYTF.